Listed below are T cell receptor beta chains from one sample, sequenced in a study of identical twins. One entry per CDR3 protein results from TCRdb running MiXCR on the 5' RACE reads. The top ten hold 1.5% to 2% of the sample, which has hundreds of thousands of distinct CDR3 sequences, around 6.1% seen once. Sample: naive T cells sorted from blood. The source is a man between 18 and 35 years old in good health. CDR3s leave out the opening cysteine and the closing phenylalanine or tryptophan.

v_call	j_call	cdr3_aa
TRBV7-2	TRBJ2-5	ASSLRRDKTQY
TRBV27	TRBJ2-7	ASSFSGKYEQY
TRBV2	TRBJ1-5	ASSGAAWRNQPQH
TRBV6-1	TRBJ2-5	ASREGLAGETQY
TRBV7-3	TRBJ2-1	ASSLHVPGLGPREQF
TRBV20-1	TRBJ2-1	SAKASLERGH
TRBV7-2	TRBJ2-3	ASSLYFDPSTDTQY
TRBV10-3	TRBJ2-4	AIRGDAKNIQY
TRBV6-1	TRBJ2-2	ASRVTGSGTSGELF
TRBV20-1	TRBJ2-1	SARDPSGTYNEQF
TRBV7-2	TRBJ2-7	ASTQGRAAYEQY
TRBV20-1	TRBJ1-4	SAATGGNNEKLF
TRBV5-4	TRBJ2-1	ASSSPDSLAC
TRBV7-2	TRBJ2-1	ASARRKGADEQF
TRBV12-3/TRBV12-4	TRBJ2-1	ASSLRGIDSYDEQF